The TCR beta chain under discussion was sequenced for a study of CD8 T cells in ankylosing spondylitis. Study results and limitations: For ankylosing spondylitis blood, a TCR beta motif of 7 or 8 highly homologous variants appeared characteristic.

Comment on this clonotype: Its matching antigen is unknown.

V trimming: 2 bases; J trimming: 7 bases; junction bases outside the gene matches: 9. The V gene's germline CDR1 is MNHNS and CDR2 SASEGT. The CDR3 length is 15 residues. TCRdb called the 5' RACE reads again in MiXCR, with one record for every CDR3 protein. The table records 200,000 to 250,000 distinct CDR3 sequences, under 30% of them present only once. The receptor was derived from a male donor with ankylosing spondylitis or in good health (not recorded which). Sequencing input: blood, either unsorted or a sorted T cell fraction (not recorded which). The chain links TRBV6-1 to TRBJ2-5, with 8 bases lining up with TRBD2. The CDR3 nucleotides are TGTGCCAGCAGTGAATTGGGGGGGGGACTAGGGACCCAGTACTTC. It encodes CASSELGGGLGTQYF.